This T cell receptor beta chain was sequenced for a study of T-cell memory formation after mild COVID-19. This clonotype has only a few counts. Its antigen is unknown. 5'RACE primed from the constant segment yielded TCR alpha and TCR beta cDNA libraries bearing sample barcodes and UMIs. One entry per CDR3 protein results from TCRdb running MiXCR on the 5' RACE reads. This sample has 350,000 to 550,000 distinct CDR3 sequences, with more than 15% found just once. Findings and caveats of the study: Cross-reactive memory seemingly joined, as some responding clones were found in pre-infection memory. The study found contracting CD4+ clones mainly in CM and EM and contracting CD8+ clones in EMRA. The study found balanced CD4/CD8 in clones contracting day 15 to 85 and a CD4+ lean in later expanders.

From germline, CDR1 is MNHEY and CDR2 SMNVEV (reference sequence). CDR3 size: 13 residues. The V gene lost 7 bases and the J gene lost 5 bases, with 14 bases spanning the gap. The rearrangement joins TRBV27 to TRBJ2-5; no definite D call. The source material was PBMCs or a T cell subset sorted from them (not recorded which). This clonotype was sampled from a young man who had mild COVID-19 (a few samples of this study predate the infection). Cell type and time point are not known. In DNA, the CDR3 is TGTGCCAGCAAAGGATACTTGGCTGAGACCCAGTACTTC. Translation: CASKGYLAETQYF.